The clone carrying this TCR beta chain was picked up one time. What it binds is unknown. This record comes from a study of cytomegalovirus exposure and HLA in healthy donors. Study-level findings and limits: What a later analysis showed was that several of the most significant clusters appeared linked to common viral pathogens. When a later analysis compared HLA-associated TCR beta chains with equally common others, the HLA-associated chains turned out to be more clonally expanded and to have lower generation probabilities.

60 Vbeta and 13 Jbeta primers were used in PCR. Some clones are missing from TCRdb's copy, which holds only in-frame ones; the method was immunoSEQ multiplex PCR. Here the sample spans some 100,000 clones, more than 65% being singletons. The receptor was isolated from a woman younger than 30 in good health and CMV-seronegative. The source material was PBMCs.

CDR3 loop: CSVARGDGYTF. The CDR3 nucleotides are TGCAGCGTTGCCCGCGGGGATGGCTACACCTTC. The chain joins TRBV29-1 to TRBJ1-2; D gene ambiguous. The V end was cut by 4 bases, the J end by 6 bases, with 9 bases between. Germline assignment: CDR1 SQVTM and CDR2 ANQGSEA. The CDR3 runs 11 residues.